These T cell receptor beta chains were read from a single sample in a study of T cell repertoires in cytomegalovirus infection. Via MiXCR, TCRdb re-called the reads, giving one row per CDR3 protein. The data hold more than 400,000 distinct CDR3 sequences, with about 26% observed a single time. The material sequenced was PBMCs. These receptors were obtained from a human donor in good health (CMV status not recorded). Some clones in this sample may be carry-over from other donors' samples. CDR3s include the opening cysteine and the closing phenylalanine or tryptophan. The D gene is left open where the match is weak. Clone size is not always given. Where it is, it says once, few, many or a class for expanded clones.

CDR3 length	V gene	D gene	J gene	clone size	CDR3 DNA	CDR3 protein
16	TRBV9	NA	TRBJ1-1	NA	TGTGCCAGCAGTAGAGTTTTGACGGGGAGGAACACTGAAGCTTTCTTT	CASSRVLTGRNTEAFF
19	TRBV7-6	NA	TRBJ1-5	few	TGTGCCAGCAGCTTTTTCGCAGAAGGGTGGGGCCCCGGGGATCAGCCCCAGCATTTT	CASSFFAEGWGPGDQPQHF
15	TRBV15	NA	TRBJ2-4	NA	TGTGCCACCAGCGGGCAAAGGGGAACCAAAAACATTCAGTACTTC	CATSGQRGTKNIQYF
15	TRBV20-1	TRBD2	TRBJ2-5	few	TGCAGTGCCCAAAGGACGCTAGCGGGACAAGAGACCCAGTACTTC	CSAQRTLAGQETQYF
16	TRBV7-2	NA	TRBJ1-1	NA	TGTGCCAGCAGCTTAGTTTCCGGGCGATCGAACACTGTAGCTTTCTTT	CASSLVSGRSNTVAFF
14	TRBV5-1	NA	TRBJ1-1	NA	TGCGCCATCAATCAGGACAGACCGAACACTGAAGCTTTCTTT	CAINQDRPNTEAFF
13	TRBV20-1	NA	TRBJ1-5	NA	TGCAGTGCCGACCACAGGGGCAATCAGCCCCAGCATTTT	CSADHRGNQPQHF
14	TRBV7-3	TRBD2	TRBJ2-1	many	TGTGCCAGCAGCTCCGGGACTAGCTCCAATGAGCAGTTCTTC	CASSSGTSSNEQFF
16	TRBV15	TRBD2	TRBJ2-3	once	TGTGCCACCAGCAGAGATGTCGGGACTAGCGGGAGCGCTGCGTATTTT	CATSRDVGTSGSAAYF
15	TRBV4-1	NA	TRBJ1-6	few	TGCGCCAGCAGACCCTCCGTGGGGTATAATTCACCCCTCCACTTT	CASRPSVGYNSPLHF
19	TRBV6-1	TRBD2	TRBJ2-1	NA	TGTGCCAGCATTTTACTGAGGACTAGCGGGAGGGGAAAAGACAATGAGCAGTTCTTC	CASILLRTSGRGKDNEQFF
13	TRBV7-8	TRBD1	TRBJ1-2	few	TGTGCCAGCAGCGACAGGGGACGATATGGCTACACCTTC	CASSDRGRYGYTF
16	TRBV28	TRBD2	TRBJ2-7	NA	TGTGCCAGCACTAGAGCAACTAGCGGGAGTTCCCACGAGCAGTACTTC	CASTRATSGSSHEQYF
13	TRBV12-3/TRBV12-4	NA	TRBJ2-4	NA	TGTGCCAGCAGTTTGGGGTCGTTAAGCATTCAGTACTTC	CASSLGSLSIQYF
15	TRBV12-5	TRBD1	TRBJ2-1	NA	TGTGCTAGTGGCCCCCTGGACAGGGGAAACAATGAGCAGTTCTTC	CASGPLDRGNNEQFF
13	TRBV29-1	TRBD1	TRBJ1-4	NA	TGCAGCGTTGAACAGGGGGCTAATGAAAAACTGTTTTTT	CSVEQGANEKLFF
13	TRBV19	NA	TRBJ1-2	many	TGTGCCACCACGGCAGGGTGGTACTATGGCTACACCTTC	CATTAGWYYGYTF
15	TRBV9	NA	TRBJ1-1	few	TGTGCCAGCAGCCCGATGGGGCAATGGGGGACTGAAGCTTTCTTT	CASSPMGQWGTEAFF
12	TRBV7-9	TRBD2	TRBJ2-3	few	TGTGCCAGCAGCGCTACTAGCGCCCGGAGGTATTTT	CASSATSARRYF
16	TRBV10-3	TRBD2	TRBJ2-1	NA	TGTGCCATCAGCCTAACTAAAACGGGACTATCCAATGAGCAGTTCTTC	CAISLTKTGLSNEQFF
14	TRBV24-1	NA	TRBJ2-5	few	TGTGCCACCAGTGATTTGTCAGTCCAAGAGACCCAGTACTTC	CATSDLSVQETQYF
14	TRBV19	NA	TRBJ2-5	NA	TGTGCCAGTAGTCGTTTGGCCAACCAAGAGACCCAGTACTTC	CASSRLANQETQYF
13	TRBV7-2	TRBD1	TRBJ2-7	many	TGTGCCAGCAGCTCAACAGGGGTGGGGGAGCAGTACTTC	CASSSTGVGEQYF
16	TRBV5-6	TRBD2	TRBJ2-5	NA	TGTGCCAGCAGCATGGGACTAGCGGGAGTATGGGAGACCCAGTACTTC	CASSMGLAGVWETQYF
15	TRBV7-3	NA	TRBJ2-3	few	TGTGCCAGCAGCTTAGGTAGCGGAAGCACAGATACGCAGTATTTT	CASSLGSGSTDTQYF
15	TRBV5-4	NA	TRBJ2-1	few	TGTGCCAGCAGCTTGGAGTTCGGCTACATCAATGAGCAGTTCTTC	CASSLEFGYINEQFF
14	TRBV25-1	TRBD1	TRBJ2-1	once	TGTGCCAGCGAGGGGCAGGGGGTCGGCAATGAGCAGTTCTTC	CASEGQGVGNEQFF
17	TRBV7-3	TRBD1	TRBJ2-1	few	TGTGCCAGCAGCTTAAGACCCACAGGGGTGTCCTACAATGAGCAGTTCTTC	CASSLRPTGVSYNEQFF
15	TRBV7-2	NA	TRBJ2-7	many	TGTGCCAGCAGTGATAGTCCTACACCATTATACGAGCAGTACTTC	CASSDSPTPLYEQYF
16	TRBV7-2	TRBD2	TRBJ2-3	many	TGTGCCAGCAGCTTAGCGCAAGCGGGAGGCACAGATACGCAGTATTTT	CASSLAQAGGTDTQYF
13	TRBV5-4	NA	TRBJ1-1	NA	TGTGCCAGCACCTCTCCGAAGACATCTGAAGCTTTCTTT	CASTSPKTSEAFF
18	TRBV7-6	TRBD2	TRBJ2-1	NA	TGTGCCAGCAGCTTAGCCAGGAGTACCGGGCGGGGGGACAATGAGCAGTTCTTC	CASSLARSTGRGDNEQFF
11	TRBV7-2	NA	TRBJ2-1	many	TGTGCCAGCAGCTTAGGACAGGAGCAGTTCTTC	CASSLGQEQFF
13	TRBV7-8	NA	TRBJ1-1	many	TGTGCCAGCAGCTTACCAGGGGTCACTGAAGCTTTCTTT	CASSLPGVTEAFF
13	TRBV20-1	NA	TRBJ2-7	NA	TGCAGTGCTAGAGATGGGCACTCCTACGAGCAGTACTTC	CSARDGHSYEQYF
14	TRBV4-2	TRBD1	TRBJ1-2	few	TGTGCCAGCAGCAACGGACAGGGGGACTATGGCTACACCTTC	CASSNGQGDYGYTF
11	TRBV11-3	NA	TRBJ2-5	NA	TGTGCCAGTTCAACAGGGGAGACCCAGTACTTC	CASSTGETQYF
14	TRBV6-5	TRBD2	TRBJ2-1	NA	TGTGCCAGCAGTGGGACTAGCGGTAGCCATGAGCAGTTCTTC	CASSGTSGSHEQFF
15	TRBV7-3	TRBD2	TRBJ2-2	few	TGTGCCAGCAGACGACTAGCGGGACGGTCCGGGGAGCTGTTTTTT	CASRRLAGRSGELFF
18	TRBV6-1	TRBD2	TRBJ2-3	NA	TGTGCCAGCAACCCCCGGAGACTAGCGGGAGGCGGGACAGATACGCAGTATTTT	CASNPRRLAGGGTDTQYF
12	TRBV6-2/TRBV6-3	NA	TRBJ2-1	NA	TGTGCCAGCAGTAAACTTAACAATGAGCAGTTCTTC	CASSKLNNEQFF
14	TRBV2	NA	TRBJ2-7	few	TGTGCCAGCATTGGGAACTCCATGATGGGGGAGCAGTACTTC	CASIGNSMMGEQYF
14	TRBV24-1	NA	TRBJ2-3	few	TGTGCCACCAGTGATGGAGGGGTTTCAGATACGCAGTATTTT	CATSDGGVSDTQYF
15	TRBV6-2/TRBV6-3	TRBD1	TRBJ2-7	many	TGTGCCAGCAGTGACAGGGGACCGAGCTCCTACGAGCAGTACTTC	CASSDRGPSSYEQYF
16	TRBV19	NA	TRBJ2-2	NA	TGTGCCAGTATTGACTCTACAGGGCGGGACACCGGGGAGCTGTTTTTT	CASIDSTGRDTGELFF
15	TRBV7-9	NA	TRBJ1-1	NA	TGTGCCAGCAGCTTATCCCCGGGACAGAACACTGAAGCTTTCTTT	CASSLSPGQNTEAFF